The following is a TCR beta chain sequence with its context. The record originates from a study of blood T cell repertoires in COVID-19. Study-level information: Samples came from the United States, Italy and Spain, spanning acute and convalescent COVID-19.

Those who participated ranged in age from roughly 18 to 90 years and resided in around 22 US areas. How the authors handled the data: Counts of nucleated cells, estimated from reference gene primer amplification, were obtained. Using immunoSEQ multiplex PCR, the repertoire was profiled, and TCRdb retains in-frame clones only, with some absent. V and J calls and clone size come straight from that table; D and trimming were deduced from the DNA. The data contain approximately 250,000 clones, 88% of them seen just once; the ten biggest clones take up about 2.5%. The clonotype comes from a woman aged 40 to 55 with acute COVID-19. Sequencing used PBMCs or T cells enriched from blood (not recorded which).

The CDR3 spells CASSLEGNEKLFF. The CDR3 DNA follows: TGTGCCAGCAGCCTGGAGGGGAATGAAAAACTGTTTTTT. The rearrangement uses TRBV12-3 or TRBV12-4 and TRBJ1-4; possibly TRBD1 for D (5 bases). CDR3 size: 13 residues. Trimming shortened V by 6 bases and J by 5 bases, and 10 bases separated the two germline ends.